This T cell receptor (beta chain) was sequenced in a study of beta chain features in type 1 diabetes (dated by TCRdb to the late 2010s). Notes on the research overall: Mean age, gender distribution, total cell number and subset yield were not different between patients and healthy donors. Naive and central memory subsets were obtained from all 30 or so donors, but regulatory and stem cell-like memory subsets were isolated from only 8 patients and roughly eight healthy donors. The study compared TCRB repertoires of sorted circulating CD4+ T cell subsets between recently diagnosed type 1 diabetes patients and matched healthy donors. A total of roughly 98,000,000 sorted cells were examined across all samples, and RNA yield correlated strongly with the number of cells per subset. General findings and caveats noted by the study authors: Shorter templates might have been favored by PCR, but patient and control samples were amplified and corrected together, so both groups would have been affected equally by any skew. Only small numbers of individuals were included in the HLA sub-analyses, which left unresolved whether HLA type had any influence on TCRB rearrangement. Because cDNA was sequenced instead of genomic DNA, activated cells with high expression could be over-represented, although the groups did not differ in activation or CD3 levels. Patients with type 1 diabetes made fewer insertions and deleted more nucleotides at VDJ recombination sites, implying thymic rearrangement abnormalities. The naive, central memory and regulatory TCRB repertoires appeared to resemble one another more closely among patients than among healthy donors. A moderate but significant shortening of TCRB CDR3 length was observed in type 1 diabetes patients in all four CD4+ subsets.

This clone was counted between two and nine times. It lacks a known antigen. Base qualities are missing; no much larger clone stands one base away. Its CDR3 holds 14 amino acids, cysteine through phenylalanine. The DNA shown is the 42-base CDR3, in frame from base 1. The junction shows trimming of 3 bases on V and 6 bases on J, plus 14 bases between the germline ends. Looking up the germline V gene yields CDR1 MGHDK and CDR2 SYGVNS. The entire amount of isolated RNA was reverse transcribed using the High Capacity cDNA Reverse Transcription Kit, so the sequenced TCRB transcripts were expressed ones. Deep immunoSEQ sequencing was performed on naive, central memory and regulatory T cell samples, with an average of around 3.5 million total reads per sample. After sorted cells were lysed in RLT buffer, RNA was extracted with DNase-treated RNeasy Micro or Mini kits, with the choice depending on cell number. To prevent cross-contamination, every cell subset was processed on its own, while patient and healthy donor samples were processed together. The immunoSEQ multiplex PCR was used to amplify TCRB sequences from cDNA, generating 87-bp fragments that spanned the CDR3 region. The amplicons were sequenced using the Illumina HiSeq platform. The source study handled its data this way. Synthetic template baselines were used to correct PCR bias computationally, reads within Hamming distance 2 were collapsed together, and singletons that could not be merged were discarded. Reads were aligned to IMGT to assign V, D and J genes, CDR3 length, and insertions or deletions at six rearrangement sites. Within each subset, clonotype counts were normalized to sorted cell number, after which true diversity and Gini coefficients were computed with the tcR R package. The overlap coefficient, calculated on TCRB nucleotide sequences, was used to quantify repertoire sharing. As a proxy for the pre-selection repertoire, out-of-frame TCRB sequences from naive cells were analyzed. The table was pulled from immuneACCESS by TCRdb, which kept in-frame rearrangements only. Such tables lose some clones; where checked, under half of the loss comes from unresolved V genes, and the rest has no known cause. V and J calls and clone size are given by that table; D and trimming were obtained from the DNA. The sample has around 300,000 clones on record, approximately 10% of them singletons. The leading ten clones occupy around 0.015% of the sample.

Each donor gave one peripheral blood draw, roughly 0.11 L on average, collected into heparinised tubes. A BD FACSAria II was used to sort naive, central memory, regulatory and stem cell-like memory CD4+ T cells with a panel that included CD45RO, CCR7, CD25, CD127, CD95 and CD27. A purity above 95% was achieved for all sorted populations. Right away, PBMCs were isolated by Lymphoprep density gradient centrifugation and were stained directly, with no culture step. So that batch effects would be minimized, each experiment stained and sorted samples in pairs, pairing one healthy donor with one patient.

Sample: naive CD4+ T cells from blood. The cell subset or site label for this specimen denotes: true naive CD4+ T cells. The sequence is built from TRBV25-1 and TRBJ1-2; a weak D assignment points to TRBD1 (6 bases agree). The sequence was obtained from a woman in her 30s in good health. The CDR3 in this case is CASSDRGQGNGYTF. DNA sequence: TGTGCCAGCAGTGACAGGGGTCAGGGGAATGGCTACACCTTC.